These 10 T cell receptor beta chains share one sample of origin, sequenced in a study of T cell responses to AZD1222 COVID-19 vaccine. Produced via immunoSEQ multiplex PCR; TCRdb's table is partial and in-frame only. Of about 67,000 clones in the sample, about four fifths are singletons; the top ten hold roughly 6.5%. This sample comprised peripheral blood, obtained 28 days after the second AZD1222 dose. The receptors here all came from an adult who received the AZD1222 COVID-19 vaccine.

This clone was seen once. The chain uses TRBV27 and TRBJ1-2; tentative D call: TRBD1 (5 bases). CDR1 and CDR2 (germline): MNHEY, SMNVEV (reference sequence). Trimming removed 3 bases at V and 5 bases at J, with 13 bases between. This CDR3 has 14 amino acids. This chain's CDR3 is CASSFGGAQYGYTF. The CDR3 DNA reads as TGTGCCAGCAGTTTTGGAGGGGCGCAGTATGGCTACACCTTC.

The chain combines TRBV5-6 with TRBJ1-2; D might be TRBD1 (5 bases). Germline V gives CDR1 SGHDT, CDR2 YYEEEE. Trimming cost V 3 bases and J 5 bases, with 11 bases left between them. The CDR3 is 13 amino acids. The CDR3 sequence is CASSSGGGYGYTF. In nucleotides, the CDR3 is TGTGCCAGCAGCTCCGGGGGAGGGTATGGCTACACCTTC.

The sample holds one count of this clone. The J gene is TRBJ1-2, the V gene TRBV11-2; 7 bases map to TRBD1. CDR3 size: 14 residues. Trimming cost V 0 bases and J 4 bases; bases outside gene matches: 2. The germline CDR1 and CDR2 sequences are SGHAT and FQNNGV. CDR3 bases: TGTGCCAGCAGCTTAGAGAGGGGGCCCTATGGCTACACCTTC. Translating gives CASSLERGPYGYTF.

The chain joins TRBV7-8 to TRBJ1-1; a weak D match, TRBD1 (6 bases). V lost 4 bases and J 11 bases, leaving 17 bases between the germline ends. The CDR3 length is 13 residues. Per germline, CDR1 SGHVS and CDR2 FQNEAQ. The CDR3 sequence: CASSSQRGGGAFF. The CDR3 DNA follows: TGTGCCAGCAGCTCCCAGAGGGGGGGCGGTGCTTTCTTT.

This chain joins TRBV5-1 and TRBJ1-1; D is unclear. With 1 base removed from V and 5 bases from J, the gap between germline ends came to 6 bases. Germline lookup yields CDR1 SGHRS and CDR2 YFSETQ. The CDR3 totals 12 residues. This CDR3 reads CASSLSGTEAFF. The CDR3 DNA follows: TGCGCCAGCAGCTTGTCGGGGACTGAAGCTTTCTTT.

The chain recombines TRBV15 with TRBJ1-1; 9 bases align to TRBD1. This CDR3 contains 15 residues. The junction had 3 bases not matched to a gene; V was cut back by 0 bases and J by 4 bases. CDR1 is LNHNV and CDR2 is YYDKDF in the germline V gene (reference sequence). CDR3: CATSRDATGGTEAFF. As DNA, the CDR3 is TGTGCCACCAGCAGAGATGCGACAGGGGGCACTGAAGCTTTCTTT.

There are a few counts of this clone. The V call is TRBV2, the J call TRBJ2-5; D may be TRBD2 (5 bases). Per the germline V gene, CDR1 is SNHLY and CDR2 is FYNNEI. The CDR3 is made up of 14 amino acids. The V end lost 3 bases, the J end lost 7 bases, and 15 bases lay between the germline ends. CDR3 sequence reads: CASSEDLYGGTQYF. CDR3 nucleotides: TGTGCCAGCAGTGAGGACTTGTATGGCGGGACCCAGTACTTC. Together with reference TRBV2 and TRBJ2-5, the CDR3 gives the full variable domain: EPEVTQTPSHQVTQMGQEVILRCVPISNHLYFYWYRQILGQKVEFLVSFYNNEISEKSEIFDDQFSVERPDGSNFTLKIRSTKLEDSAMYFCASSEDLYGGTQYFGPGTRLLVL.

In its sample, this clone was seen a few times. The same CDR3 arises from other DNA sequences in this sample as well. The chain links TRBV6-5 to TRBJ1-5; TRBD1 aligns across 7 bases. V shed 6 bases and J 4 bases; nucleotides not matched to a gene: 3. The CDR3 is 13 amino acids. Per germline, CDR1 MNHEY and CDR2 SVGAGI. The CDR3: CASSQTGNQPQHF. In DNA form, the CDR3 reads TGTGCCAGCAGCCAGACAGGGAATCAGCCCCAGCATTTT.

V and J are TRBV7-2 and TRBJ1-1; D is ambiguous. This CDR3 region has 14 residues. Germline CDR1 is SGHTA and CDR2 is FQGNSA. The V end was cut by 1 base, the J end by 4 bases, with 10 bases between. CDR3 nucleotides: TGTGCCAGCAGCTTAGTCACGGCGGGCACTGAAGCTTTCTTT. Amino acids: CASSLVTAGTEAFF.

The chain joins TRBV4-3 to TRBJ1-5; 11 nucleotides agree with TRBD1. This CDR3 has 15 residues. Losses at the gene ends were 3 bases for V and 3 bases for J; bases not matched to a gene: 1. Germline-derived CDR1 and CDR2 are LGHNA and YSLEER. Here the CDR3 reads CASSQDRGPNQPQHF. CDR3 in DNA: TGCGCCAGCAGCCAGGACAGGGGGCCCAATCAGCCCCAGCATTTT.